The rows below give T cell receptor beta chains drawn from one sample of a study of T cell changes during pregnancy in multiple sclerosis. Profiled with immunoSEQ multiplex PCR; TCRdb holds only in-frame clones, not every one. The sample contains around 85,000 clones, roughly nine tenths of which appear only once. The specimen was PBMCs, collected in the first trimester of pregnancy. The receptor source for this set is a female donor in good health, serving as a control in a pregnancy study. Some clones in this sample may be carry-over from other donors' samples. Each CDR3 is given with its conserved first and last residue. Fields, in order: clone size, V gene, D gene, J gene, CDR3 DNA, CDR3 protein. A D gene is named only where the DNA matches it firmly. Only some rows state a clone size, as once, few, many or a class for expanded clones.

>-|TRBV6-1|TRBD2|TRBJ2-1
TGTGCCACGCTACTAGCGGGGGGAGTCTATGAGCAGTTCTTC
CATLLAGGVYEQFF
>-|TRBV9|-|TRBJ1-6
TGTGCCAGCAGCGTAGGGGAGAGTGGCTCTTCACCCCTCCACTTT
CASSVGESGSSPLHF
>-|TRBV7-2|-|TRBJ1-1
TGTGCCAGCAGCTTCCTCAACACTGAAGCTTTCTTT
CASSFLNTEAFF
>-|TRBV11-2|TRBD2|TRBJ2-3
TGTGCCAGCAGCCCACGGACTAGCGGGGGGTTAGATACGCAGTATTTT
CASSPRTSGGLDTQYF
>-|TRBV19|TRBD1|TRBJ2-5
TGTGCCAGTATGGATGGGACAGGGAATGGAGAGACCCAGTACTTC
CASMDGTGNGETQYF
>-|TRBV5-1|-|TRBJ2-1
TGCGCCAGCAGCCCCGGTAGTTATGAGCAGTTCTTC
CASSPGSYEQFF
>-|TRBV10-3|-|TRBJ2-2
TGTGCCATCAGTGAGTCGGAGGCAGGGGTTGCCGGGGAGCTGTTTTTT
CAISESEAGVAGELFF
>once|TRBV7-9|TRBD2|TRBJ2-3
TGTGCCAGCAGCCCAATACCGGGACTAGCGGGGACTAGCACAGATACGCAGTATTTT
CASSPIPGLAGTSTDTQYF
>-|TRBV14|-|TRBJ1-6
TGTGCCAGCAGCCAAGGTTTAGACAGGTTCTTTTCACCCCTCCACTTT
CASSQGLDRFFSPLHF
>-|TRBV29-1|TRBD2|TRBJ2-7
TGCAGCGTTAGGATAGCGGGCGGAACACACTACGAGCAGTACTTC
CSVRIAGGTHYEQYF
>-|TRBV2|-|TRBJ2-5
TGTGCCAGCAGTGGGAGGACCCCCTCGAAGACCCAGTACTTC
CASSGRTPSKTQYF
>-|TRBV29-1|-|TRBJ2-1
TGCAGCGTTGAATGGGCTCTCTATGAGCAGTTCTTC
CSVEWALYEQFF
>-|TRBV27|-|TRBJ2-3
TGTGCCAGCAGTTCCCCCGCGGATACGCAGTATTTT
CASSSPADTQYF
>-|TRBV19|TRBD2|TRBJ2-7
TGTGCCAGTAGTATCGGACTAGCGGGCTACGAGCAGTACTTC
CASSIGLAGYEQYF
>-|TRBV19|TRBD2|TRBJ2-1
TGTGCCAGTAGTATAGTGAGCGGGGGGGCCAATCGGGAGCAGTTCTTC
CASSIVSGGANREQFF
>-|TRBV19|TRBD1|TRBJ1-5
TGTGCCAGTAGTATCCTACAGGGGGGATATAGCAATCAGCCCCAGCATTTT
CASSILQGGYSNQPQHF
>-|TRBV4-2|TRBD1|TRBJ1-2
TGTGCCAGCAGCCAAGACCCGGACAGGGGGTTCTATGGCTACACCTTC
CASSQDPDRGFYGYTF
>-|TRBV28|TRBD2|TRBJ2-5
TGTGCCAGCAGTCTCATCCTAGCGGGTGGGTACCAAGAGACCCAGTACTTC
CASSLILAGGYQETQYF
>-|TRBV28|-|TRBJ1-6
TGTGCCAGCAGTTTAGCCAGGGGCTTTATTTCACCCCTCCACTTT
CASSLARGFISPLHF
>once|TRBV9|-|TRBJ2-7
TGTGCCAGCAGCGCTCACAGCTCCTACGAGCAGTACTTC
CASSAHSSYEQYF
>-|TRBV27|-|TRBJ2-1
TGTGCCAGCAGTTGGGCCAGGGGAGGGGAGCAGTTCTTC
CASSWARGGEQFF
>-|TRBV6-5|-|TRBJ1-2
TGTGCCAGCGGTACAGGGTTTTCCGGCTACACCTTC
CASGTGFSGYTF
>-|TRBV11-2|-|TRBJ2-1
TGTGCCAGCAGCTTAGGTACCTACAATGAGCAGTTCTTC
CASSLGTYNEQFF
>-|TRBV11-2|TRBD2|TRBJ2-5
TGTGCCAGCAGCTCCCCCCACCTGCTAGCGGGGGGGCGGCGGGAGACCCAGTACTTC
CASSSPHLLAGGRRETQYF
>once|TRBV7-9|-|TRBJ1-4
TGTGCCAGCAGCTTGTATGGGGGGGGAACTAATGAAAAACTGTTTTTT
CASSLYGGGTNEKLFF
>-|TRBV29-1|TRBD2|TRBJ2-1
TGCAGCGTTGGCCCACCGGGACTAGCGGGAGGCCGCAATGAGCAGTTCTTC
CSVGPPGLAGGRNEQFF
>-|TRBV5-1|TRBD1|TRBJ2-1
TGCGCCAGCAGCCTGGGACAGGGTTCCTACAATGAGCAGTTCTTC
CASSLGQGSYNEQFF
>-|TRBV10-2|TRBD2|TRBJ2-3
TGCGCCAGCGCGCGGGGGGGAAGCACAGATACGCAGTATTTT
CASARGGSTDTQYF
>-|TRBV7-2|-|TRBJ2-4
TGTGCCAGCAGCTTCGACACCATACTAGCCAAAAACATTCAGTACTTC
CASSFDTILAKNIQYF